One T cell receptor beta chain is described in this entry. Seattle enrolled patients during active infection and tracked them longitudinally. These data are taken from a study of blood T cell repertoires in COVID-19. On the study more broadly: Some COVID-19 samples were acute and others convalescent; all came from the United States, Italy and Spain. From T cells, B-cell-depleted T cells, or PBMCs came the material, which was cDNA or gDNA.

V lost 0 bases to trimming and J lost 2 bases, with 12 bases between them. The length of the CDR3 is 16 residues. Germline loops: CDR1 SGHRS, CDR2 YFSETQ. Authors' processing steps: Amplifying reference gene primers gave estimates of nucleated cell counts. Generated by immunoSEQ multiplex PCR, the TCRdb table keeps only in-frame clones and is missing some. V, J and clone size reflect that table, while D and trimming were determined from the DNA. The table shows approximately 170,000 clones, with 84% occurring only once. The chain carries TRBV5-1 and TRBJ1-5; tentatively, D is TRBD1 (6 bases). The clonotype was recovered from a woman aged 80 or older with COVID-19, enrolled during active disease. Sequencing used peripheral blood. The CDR3 DNA reads as TGCGCCAGCAGCTTGGGGTCAGGGGTAGGCAATCAGCCCCAGCATTTT. It encodes CASSLGSGVGNQPQHF. Based on the CDR3 plus reference TRBV5-1 and TRBJ1-5, the full variable domain is KAGVTQTPRYLIKTRGQQVTLSCSPISGHRSVSWYQQTPGQGLQFLFEYFSETQRNKGNFPGRFSGRQFSNSRSEMNVSTLELGDSALYLCASSLGSGVGNQPQHFGDGTRLSIL.